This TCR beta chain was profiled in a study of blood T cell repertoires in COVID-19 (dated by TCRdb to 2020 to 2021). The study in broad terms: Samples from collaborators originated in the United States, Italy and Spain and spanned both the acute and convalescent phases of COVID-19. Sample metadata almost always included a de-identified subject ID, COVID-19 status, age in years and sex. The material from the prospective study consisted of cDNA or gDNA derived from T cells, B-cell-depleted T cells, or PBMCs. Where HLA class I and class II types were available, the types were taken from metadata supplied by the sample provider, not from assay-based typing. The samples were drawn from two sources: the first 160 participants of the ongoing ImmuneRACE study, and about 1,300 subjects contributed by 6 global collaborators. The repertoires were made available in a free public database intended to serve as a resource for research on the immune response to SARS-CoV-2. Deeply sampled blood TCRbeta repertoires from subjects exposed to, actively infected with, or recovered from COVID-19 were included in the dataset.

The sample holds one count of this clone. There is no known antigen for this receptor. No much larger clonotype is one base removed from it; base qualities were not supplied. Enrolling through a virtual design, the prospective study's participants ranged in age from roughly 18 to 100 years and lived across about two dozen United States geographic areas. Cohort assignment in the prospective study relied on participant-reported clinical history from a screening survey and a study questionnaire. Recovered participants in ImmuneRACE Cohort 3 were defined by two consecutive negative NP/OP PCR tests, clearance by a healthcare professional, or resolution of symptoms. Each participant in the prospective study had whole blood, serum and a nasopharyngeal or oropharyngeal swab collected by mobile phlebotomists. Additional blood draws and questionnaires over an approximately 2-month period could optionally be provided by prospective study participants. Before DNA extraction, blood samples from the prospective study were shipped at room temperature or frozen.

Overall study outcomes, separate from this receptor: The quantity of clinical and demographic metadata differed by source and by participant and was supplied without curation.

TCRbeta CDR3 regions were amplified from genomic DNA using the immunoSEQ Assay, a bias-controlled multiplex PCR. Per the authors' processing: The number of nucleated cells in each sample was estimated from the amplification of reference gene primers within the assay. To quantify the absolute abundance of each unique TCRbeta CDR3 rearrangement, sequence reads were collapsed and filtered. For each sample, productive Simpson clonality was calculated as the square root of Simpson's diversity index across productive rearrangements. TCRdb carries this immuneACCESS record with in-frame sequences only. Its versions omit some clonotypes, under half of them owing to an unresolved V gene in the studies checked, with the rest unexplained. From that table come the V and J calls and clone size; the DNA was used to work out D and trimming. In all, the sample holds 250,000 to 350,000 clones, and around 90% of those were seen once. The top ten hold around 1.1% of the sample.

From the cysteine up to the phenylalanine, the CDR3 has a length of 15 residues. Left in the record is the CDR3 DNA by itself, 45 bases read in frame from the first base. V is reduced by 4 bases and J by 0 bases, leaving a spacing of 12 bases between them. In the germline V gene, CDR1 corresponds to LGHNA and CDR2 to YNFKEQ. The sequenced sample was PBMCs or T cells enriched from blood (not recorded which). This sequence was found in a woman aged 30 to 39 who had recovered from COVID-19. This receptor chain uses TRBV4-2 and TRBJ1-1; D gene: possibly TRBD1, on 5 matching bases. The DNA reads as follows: TGTGCCAGCAGCCCCATCCCGACAGTGAACACTGAAGCTTTCTTT. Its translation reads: CASSPIPTVNTEAFF.